This T cell receptor (beta chain) was obtained from a study of blood T cell repertoires in COVID-19. From germline, CDR1 is SGHVS and CDR2 FQNEAQ. V lost 5 bases and J lost 0; bases outside the gene matches: 3. There are 15 residues in the CDR3. Clones were sequenced by immunoSEQ multiplex PCR, and TCRdb holds only the in-frame ones, with some missing. This sample has some 160,000 clones, with more than 75% found just once. Sequencing used peripheral blood. V gene TRBV7-8 combines with J gene TRBJ1-1; the match to TRBD1 covers 10 bases. This sequence was found in a woman between 65 and 79 years old with COVID-19, enrolled during active disease. CDR3 nucleotides: TGTGCCAGCAGCAAGACAGGGGGCATGAACACTGAAGCTTTCTTT. Residues: CASSKTGGMNTEAFF.